The clone carrying this TCR beta chain was seen more than once but under ten times. The antigen remains undetermined. This entry belongs to a study of post-analysis software for immune sequencing data. Study-level results: Those with multiple sclerosis, the patient group, showed significantly lower normalized Chao1 diversity than controls.

Incorporated into the TCR beta cDNA libraries were unique molecular identifiers, which served to reduce PCR and sequencing biases. T cells numbering roughly 0.95 to 11 million gave rise to roughly 0.5 million cDNA molecules. TCRdb independently ran MiXCR on the PCR reads; one entry per CDR3 protein. The sample records a few hundred thousand distinct CDR3 sequences, roughly 35% being singletons. This clonotype was obtained from a girl between 10 and 17 years old with multiple sclerosis. Sequenced sample: blood.

The CDR3: CSVVGENSYEQYF. In DNA form, the CDR3 reads TGCAGCGTTGTGGGGGAAAACTCCTACGAGCAGTACTTC. The chain recombines TRBV29-1 with TRBJ2-7; D is possibly TRBD1 or TRBD2 (5 bases each). CDR3 length: 13 residues. The germline gives CDR1 SQVTM, CDR2 ANQGSEA. The V and J ends lost 4 bases and 0 bases respectively, with 10 bases between them.